This TCR beta chain was recorded in a study of OX40 agonist ivuxolimab in advanced cancers. V shed 2 bases and J 7 bases; nucleotides not matched to a gene: 7. The CDR3 totals 14 residues. Germline CDR1 reads SGHDT; CDR2 reads YYEEEE. Study results and caveats: Compared with others, partial responders at 0.1-3.0 mg/kg displayed clonal expansion among the lowest. Circulating CD4+ and CD8+ T cells showed clonal expansion by week 6 at 0.1 to 3.0 mg/kg.

Concerning this clone itself: Its antigen is currently unknown.

Prior autoimmune disease or systemic immunosuppression barred patients. Sequencing used immunoSEQ multiplex PCR; TCRdb keeps in-frame clones, though not all of them. Of 40,000 to 60,000 clones in the sample, over 85% were seen once. This sequence joins TRBV5-6 and TRBJ2-7; 9 bases align to TRBD2. This TCR derives from an adult with an advanced solid tumor such as melanoma, head and neck, liver or kidney cancer. The material sequenced was CD4+ or CD8+ T cells sorted from blood, taken in a trial of the OX40 agonist ivuxolimab. CDR3 loop: CASSLVSGGREQYF. CDR3 bases: TGTGCCAGCAGCTTAGTTAGCGGGGGTAGGGAGCAGTACTTC.